The entry below describes one T cell receptor beta chain. Its antigen remains unknown. This specimen comes from a study of PD-1 blockade in classical Hodgkin lymphoma. Produced via immunoSEQ multiplex PCR; TCRdb's table is partial and in-frame only. Of some 10,000 clones in the sample, just over 85% were seen once. This sample's time point: newly diagnosed, previously untreated cHL patient sample. Magnetic negative selection isolated CD8+ T cells from thawed PBMCs. As a comparison, the study used PBMCs from newly diagnosed, untreated classical Hodgkin lymphoma. Whole-study findings and limits: A reduction in baseline TCR diversity was reportedly seen in newly diagnosed patients relative to healthy donors. The authors have not defined what causes the repertoire differences, possibly disease activity or prior therapy.

Trimming cost V 10 bases and J 8 bases; bases outside gene matches: 4. The CDR3 covers 11 residues. Germline lookup yields CDR1 SNHLY and CDR2 FYNNEI. What was sequenced was CD8+ T cells from blood. The chain couples TRBV2 to TRBJ2-1, with 8 bases identical to TRBD1. The source of this sequence is a human donor with classical Hodgkin lymphoma. CDR3 amino acids: CAITGGYEQFF. Here the CDR3 DNA reads TGTGCCATAACAGGGGGATATGAGCAGTTCTTC.